The clone carrying this TCR beta chain is large by share. Its antigen is not identified. The data derive from a study of tissue T cells after allogeneic stem cell transplantation. Study context: Tissue samples with histologically apparent lymphocytes on H&E review were prioritized for sequencing. Study-level results: Shared clones across patients were few; motif clustering revealed tissue-specific shared signatures.

Comparators were a few non-transplant cancer patients without known GI disease. Autopsy tissues spanned esophagus to rectum, liver, skin, and lymphoid organs including spleen. Only in-frame clones appear in the TCRdb table, and some are missing; sequencing was by immunoSEQ multiplex PCR. The sample carries some 5,800 clones, roughly 62% recorded once. Germline values: CDR1 ENHRY, CDR2 SYGVKD. Trimming shortened V by 10 bases and J by 0 bases, and 12 bases separated the two germline ends. The CDR3 loop spans 14 amino acids. The rearrangement joins TRBV10-3 to TRBJ2-2, with D unresolved. The clonotype comes from a male donor older than 55 with lung cancer. The input for sequencing was tissue from the jejunum, taken at autopsy. CDR3 nucleotides: TGTGCCACCGGACGAACCACGAACACCGGGGAGCTGTTTTTT. Protein sequence: CATGRTTNTGELFF.